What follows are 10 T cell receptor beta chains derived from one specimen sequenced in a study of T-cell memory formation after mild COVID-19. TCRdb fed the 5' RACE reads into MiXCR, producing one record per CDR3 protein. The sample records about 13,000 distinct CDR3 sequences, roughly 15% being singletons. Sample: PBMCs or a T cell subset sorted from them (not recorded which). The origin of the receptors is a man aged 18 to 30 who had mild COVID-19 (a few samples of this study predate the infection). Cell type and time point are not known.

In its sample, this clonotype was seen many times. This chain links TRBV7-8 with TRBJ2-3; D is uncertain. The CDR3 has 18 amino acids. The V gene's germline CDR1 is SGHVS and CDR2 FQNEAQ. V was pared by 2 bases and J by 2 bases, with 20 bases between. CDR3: CASSLPVVGPRSTDTQYF. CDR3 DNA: TGTGCCAGCAGCTTACCGGTAGTGGGCCCGCGATCCACAGATACGCAGTATTTT.

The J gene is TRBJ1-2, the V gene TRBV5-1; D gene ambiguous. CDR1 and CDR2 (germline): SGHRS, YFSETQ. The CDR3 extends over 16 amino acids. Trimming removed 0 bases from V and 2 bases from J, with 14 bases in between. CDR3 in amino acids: CASSLAQVGPNYGYTF. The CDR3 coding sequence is TGCGCCAGCAGCTTGGCCCAGGTAGGGCCCAACTATGGCTACACCTTC.

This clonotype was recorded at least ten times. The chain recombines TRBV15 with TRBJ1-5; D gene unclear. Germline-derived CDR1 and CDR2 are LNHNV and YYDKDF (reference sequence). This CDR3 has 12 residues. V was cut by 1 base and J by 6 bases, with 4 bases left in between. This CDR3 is CATSRVSQPQHF. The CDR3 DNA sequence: TGTGCCACCAGCAGAGTATCTCAGCCCCAGCATTTT.

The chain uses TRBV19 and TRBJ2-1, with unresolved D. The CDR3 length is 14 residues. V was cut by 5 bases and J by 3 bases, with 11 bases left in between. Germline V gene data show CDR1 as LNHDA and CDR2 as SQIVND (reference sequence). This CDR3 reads CASSLASYYNEQFF. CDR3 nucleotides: TGTGCCAGTAGTCTTGCCAGCTACTACAATGAGCAGTTCTTC.

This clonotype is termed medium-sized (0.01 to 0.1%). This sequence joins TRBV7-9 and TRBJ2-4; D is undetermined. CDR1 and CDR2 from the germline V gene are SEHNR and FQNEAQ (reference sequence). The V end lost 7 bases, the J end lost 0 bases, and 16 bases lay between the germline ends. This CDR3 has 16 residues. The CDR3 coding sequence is TGTGCCAGCACCCCTCCAGAGGAACTAGCCAAAAACATTCAGTACTTC. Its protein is CASTPPEELAKNIQYF.

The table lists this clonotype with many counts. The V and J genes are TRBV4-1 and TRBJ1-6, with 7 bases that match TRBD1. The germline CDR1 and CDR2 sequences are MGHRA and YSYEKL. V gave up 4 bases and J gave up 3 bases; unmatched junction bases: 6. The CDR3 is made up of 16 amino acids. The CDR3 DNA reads TGCGCCAGCAGCCCTCGCTACAGGGGCTATAATTCACCCCTCCACTTT. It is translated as CASSPRYRGYNSPLHF.

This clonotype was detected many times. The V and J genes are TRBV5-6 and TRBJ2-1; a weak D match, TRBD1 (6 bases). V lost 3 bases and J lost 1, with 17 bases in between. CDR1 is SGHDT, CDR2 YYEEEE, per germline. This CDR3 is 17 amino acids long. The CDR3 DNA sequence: TGTGCCAGCAGCTCCGGACCCCTCCAGGGGTCCTACAATGAGCAGTTCTTC. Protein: CASSSGPLQGSYNEQFF.

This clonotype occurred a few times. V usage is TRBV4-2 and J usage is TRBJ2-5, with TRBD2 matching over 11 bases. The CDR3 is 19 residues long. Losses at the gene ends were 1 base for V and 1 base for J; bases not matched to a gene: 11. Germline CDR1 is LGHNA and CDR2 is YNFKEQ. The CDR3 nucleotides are TGTGCCAGCAGCCAAGTAGCGGGGGGGCCGTCCTTCCTCCAAGAGACCCAGTACTTC. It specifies CASSQVAGGPSFLQETQYF.

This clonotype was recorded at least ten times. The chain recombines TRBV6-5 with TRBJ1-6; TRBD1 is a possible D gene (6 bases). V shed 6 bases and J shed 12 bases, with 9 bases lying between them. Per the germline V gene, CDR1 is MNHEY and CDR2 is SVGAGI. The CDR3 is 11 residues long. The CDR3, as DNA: TGTGCCAGCAGACAGGGTGGACCCCTCCACTTT. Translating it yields CASRQGGPLHF.

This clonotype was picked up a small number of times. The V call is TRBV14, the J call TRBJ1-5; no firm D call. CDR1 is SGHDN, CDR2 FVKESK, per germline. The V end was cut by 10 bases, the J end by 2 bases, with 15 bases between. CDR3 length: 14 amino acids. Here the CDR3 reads CATNHHSGNQPQHF. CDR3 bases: TGTGCCACCAATCACCACTCGGGCAATCAGCCCCAGCATTTT.